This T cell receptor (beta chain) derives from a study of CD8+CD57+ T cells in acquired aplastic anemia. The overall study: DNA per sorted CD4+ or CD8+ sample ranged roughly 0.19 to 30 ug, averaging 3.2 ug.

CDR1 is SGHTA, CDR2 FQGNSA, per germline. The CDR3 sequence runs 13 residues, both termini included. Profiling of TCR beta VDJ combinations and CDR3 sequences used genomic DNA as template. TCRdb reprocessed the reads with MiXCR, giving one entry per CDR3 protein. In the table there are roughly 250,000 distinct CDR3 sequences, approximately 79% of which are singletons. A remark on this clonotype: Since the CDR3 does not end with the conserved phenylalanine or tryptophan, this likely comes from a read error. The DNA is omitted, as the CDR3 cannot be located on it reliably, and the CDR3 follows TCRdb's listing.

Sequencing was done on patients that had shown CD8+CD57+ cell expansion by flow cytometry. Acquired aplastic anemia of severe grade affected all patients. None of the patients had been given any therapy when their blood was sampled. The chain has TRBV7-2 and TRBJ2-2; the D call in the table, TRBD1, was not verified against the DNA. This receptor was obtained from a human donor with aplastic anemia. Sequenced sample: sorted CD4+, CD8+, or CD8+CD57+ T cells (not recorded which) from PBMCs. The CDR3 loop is CASSLTGTGQDFV.